A selection of T cell receptor beta chains follows, all from one sample in a study of technical replicates of blood from several donors. Only in-frame clones appear in the TCRdb table, and some are missing; sequencing was by immunoSEQ multiplex PCR. Found here are 56,000 or so clones, roughly 93% of them singletons; the top ten hold less than 5.5%. Sequenced input: PBMCs. The receptors were gathered from a human donor in good health. Some clones in this sample may be carry-over from other donors' samples. The CDR3 runs from the conserved cysteine through the conserved F or W. D genes are given only for firm matches. Only some rows state a clone size, as once, few, many or a class for expanded clones.

clone_size,j_call,v_call,d_call,cdr3_nt,cdr3_aa
once,TRBJ2-6,TRBV5-4,.,TGTGCCAGCAGCGTCCAGGGTTCCGGGGCCAACGTCCTGACTTTC,CASSVQGSGANVLTF
.,TRBJ2-1,TRBV5-1,.,TGCGCCAGCAGCTCCGACGAGGGGCAGTTCTTC,CASSSDEGQFF
.,TRBJ1-4,TRBV13,TRBD1,TGTGCCAGCAGCGGGCGGGGACAGGGGGTAACTAATGAAAAACTGTTTTTT,CASSGRGQGVTNEKLFF
.,TRBJ1-1,TRBV4-3,TRBD1,TGCGCCAGCAGCCAAGCCAGGGGGCTGGTCAACACTGAAGCTTTCTTT,CASSQARGLVNTEAFF
few,TRBJ2-1,TRBV11-3,.,TGTGCCAGCAGCTTAGAGTCTAGCTCTAATGAGCAGTTCTTC,CASSLESSSNEQFF
.,TRBJ2-7,TRBV18,TRBD1,TGTGCCAGCTCACCGACCTCGAGACAGGGGGCTCCCTACGAGCAGTACTTC,CASSPTSRQGAPYEQYF
.,TRBJ2-1,TRBV5-1,TRBD2,TGCGCCAGCAGCTTGAGGGGAGCGGGGGCCACGGCAAATGAGCAGTTCTTC,CASSLRGAGATANEQFF
.,TRBJ2-5,TRBV7-8,TRBD2,TGTGCCAGCACCCCCGGCTATAGCGGGGGCCCCCAAGAGACCCAGTACTTC,CASTPGYSGGPQETQYF
.,TRBJ2-7,TRBV7-9,TRBD1,TGTGCCAGCAGCTTTCCGGGACAGGGGTACTACGAGCAGTACTTC,CASSFPGQGYYEQYF
few,TRBJ1-1,TRBV29-1,.,TGCAGCGCCGACAAACTCAACACTGAAGCTTTCTTT,CSADKLNTEAFF
.,TRBJ1-4,TRBV19,.,TGTGCCAGTAGTTCTGGGGCGGATTACAGAAATGAAAAACTGTTTTTT,CASSSGADYRNEKLFF
.,TRBJ2-2,TRBV4-1,.,TGCGCCAGCAGCCTCGGGGGACCCGGGGAGCTGTTTTTT,CASSLGGPGELFF
.,TRBJ2-5,TRBV2,TRBD2,TGTGCCAGCAGTATTAGCGGGACCTTCCAAGAGACCCAGTACTTC,CASSISGTFQETQYF
.,TRBJ2-2,TRBV7-9,.,TGTGCCAGCAGCCCCCCTTTCGGTCAGGGAAACGCCGGGGAGCTGTTTTTT,CASSPPFGQGNAGELFF
once,TRBJ2-7,TRBV6-6,.,TGTGCCAGCGGCGGGCCTAGCTCCTACGAGCAGTACTTC,CASGGPSSYEQYF
.,TRBJ2-1,TRBV6-6,TRBD2,TGTGCCAGCAGTTCATTAGCGGGAGTAGTAAATGAGCAGTTCTTC,CASSSLAGVVNEQFF
.,TRBJ1-2,TRBV6-5,TRBD1,TGTGCCAGCAGTACAGGGGCGAGGGGCTACACCTTC,CASSTGARGYTF
.,TRBJ1-1,TRBV10-3,.,TGTGCCATCAAGACGGACTTGAACACTGAAGCTTTCTTT,CAIKTDLNTEAFF
.,TRBJ1-6,TRBV6-5,TRBD1,TGTGCCAGCAGTTACCTTCCGGGACAGGGGTCACCCCTCCACTTT,CASSYLPGQGSPLHF
.,TRBJ2-1,TRBV6-1,.,TGTGCCAGTAAAGGGGTTTTTGGTCGTAATGAGCAGTTCTTC,CASKGVFGRNEQFF
medium-sized,TRBJ2-7,TRBV7-9,TRBD1,TGTGCCAGCAGTCTACAGGGGGACTACGAGCAGTACTTC,CASSLQGDYEQYF
.,TRBJ2-1,TRBV4-3,TRBD2,TGCGCCAGCAGCCAATGGCTAGCGGGGACTAACAATGAGCAGTTCTTC,CASSQWLAGTNNEQFF
once,TRBJ2-5,TRBV2,TRBD2,TGTGCCAGCAGTGTCTGGCTAGCGGGGGGGGGCCCACAAGAGACCCAGTACTTC,CASSVWLAGGGPQETQYF
.,TRBJ2-3,TRBV11-2,TRBD2,TGTGCCAGCAGCCGACTTGGCGGGAGGGGGGATACGCAGTATTTT,CASSRLGGRGDTQYF
.,TRBJ2-7,TRBV4-1,.,TGCGCCAGCAGCCAAGATCGGCCTAGCGACGAGCAGTACTTC,CASSQDRPSDEQYF
.,TRBJ2-5,TRBV5-1,.,TGCGCCAGCAGCGCCGGCGGGACAGCACTTCAAGAGACCCAGTACTTC,CASSAGGTALQETQYF
.,TRBJ1-1,TRBV5-1,.,TGCGCCAGCAGCTTAGGGAGGGGGGGTGCGAACACTGAAGCTTTCTTT,CASSLGRGGANTEAFF
.,TRBJ2-7,TRBV10-3,.,TGTGCCATCAGTGCAACTTCCTACGAGCAGTACTTC,CAISATSYEQYF
few,TRBJ2-7,TRBV5-1,TRBD2,TGCGCCAGCAGCAAGGAAGCCGGGACTACTGGCGAGCAGTACTTC,CASSKEAGTTGEQYF
.,TRBJ2-7,TRBV7-3,.,TGTGCCAGCAGCTTAGAGCCGGGACTGTCCTACGAGCAGTACTTC,CASSLEPGLSYEQYF
.,TRBJ2-7,TRBV5-4,.,TGTGCCAGCAGCTTGGACCGCGGCTACGAGCAGTACTTC,CASSLDRGYEQYF
.,TRBJ1-2,TRBV2,.,TGTGCCAGCAGTGAATTTCATGCAGCCGGGAGTGGCTACACCTTC,CASSEFHAAGSGYTF
.,TRBJ2-5,TRBV9,.,TGTGCCAGCAGCCAGGGGGGCAACCAAGAGACCCAGTACTTC,CASSQGGNQETQYF
.,TRBJ1-2,TRBV4-1,.,TGCGCCAGCAGCCGTCTTTGGGGGGGTACTAACTATGGCTACACCTTC,CASSRLWGGTNYGYTF
.,TRBJ2-6,TRBV28,TRBD1,TGTGCCAGCAGAAGACAGGGGTCCTCTGGGGCCAACGTCCTGACTTTC,CASRRQGSSGANVLTF
once,TRBJ1-5,TRBV2,.,TGTGCCAGCACCAGCACGAACAGTTATCAGCCCCAGCATTTT,CASTSTNSYQPQHF
.,TRBJ2-6,TRBV15,.,TGTGCCACCGAGGCAGGCAGGGGCTCTGGGGCCAACGTCCTGACTTTC,CATEAGRGSGANVLTF
.,TRBJ2-3,TRBV29-1,TRBD2,TGCAGCGTTGAGGGCCCCCGGCGGGGGTCATCCACAGATACGCAGTATTTT,CSVEGPRRGSSTDTQYF
.,TRBJ2-5,TRBV4-3,.,TGCGCCAGCAGCCAAGATCGGTGGGAGACCCAGTACTTC,CASSQDRWETQYF
.,TRBJ2-7,TRBV4-3,TRBD2,TGCGCCAGCAGCCAAGAAAACACAATCACAGCGGGATTATACGAGCAGTACTTC,CASSQENTITAGLYEQYF
.,TRBJ1-6,TRBV5-1,TRBD1,TGCGCCAGCAGCTACGACAGGGGGCGGAATTCACCCCTCCACTTT,CASSYDRGRNSPLHF
.,TRBJ1-4,TRBV9,.,TGTGCCAGCAGCGTAGCCGGGAATAAGGGAAAACTGTTTTTT,CASSVAGNKGKLFF
.,TRBJ2-7,TRBV6-1,TRBD1,TGTGCCAGCAGTGAATTGTTTAGAGGGGGCCCCTACGAGCAGTACTTC,CASSELFRGGPYEQYF
.,TRBJ1-2,TRBV4-3,TRBD1,TGCGCCAGCAGCCCCGGGACAGGGGCCTATGGCTACACCTTC,CASSPGTGAYGYTF
.,TRBJ1-4,TRBV6-6,TRBD1,TGTGCCAGCAGAGACAGGGGCCCCGCAACTAATGAAAAACTGTTTTTT,CASRDRGPATNEKLFF